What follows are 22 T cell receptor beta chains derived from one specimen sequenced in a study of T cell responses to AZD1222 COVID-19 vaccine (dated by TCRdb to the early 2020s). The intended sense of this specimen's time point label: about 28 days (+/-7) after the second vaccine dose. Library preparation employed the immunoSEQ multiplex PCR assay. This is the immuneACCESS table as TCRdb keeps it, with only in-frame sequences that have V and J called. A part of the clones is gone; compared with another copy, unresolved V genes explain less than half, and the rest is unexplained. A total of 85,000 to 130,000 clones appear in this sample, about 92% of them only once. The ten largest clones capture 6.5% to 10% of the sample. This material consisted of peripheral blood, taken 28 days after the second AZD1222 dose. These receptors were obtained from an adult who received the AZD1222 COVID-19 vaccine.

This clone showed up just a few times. CDR3: CASRATSAGELFF. DNA of the CDR3: TGTGCCAGCCGCGCGACGAGCGCCGGGGAGCTGTTTTTT. The chain has TRBV12-3 or TRBV12-4 and TRBJ2-2; D gene unclear. This CDR3 spans 13 amino acids. V lost 8 bases, J lost 6 bases, and 13 bases lay in between.

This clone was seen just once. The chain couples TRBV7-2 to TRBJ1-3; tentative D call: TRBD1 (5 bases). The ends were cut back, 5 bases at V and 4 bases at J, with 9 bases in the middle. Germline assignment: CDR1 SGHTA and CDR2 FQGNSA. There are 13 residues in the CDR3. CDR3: CASSPGLGNTIYF. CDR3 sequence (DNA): TGTGCCAGCAGCCCAGGGTTGGGAAACACCATATATTTT. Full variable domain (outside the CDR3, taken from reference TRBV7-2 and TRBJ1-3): GAGVSQSPSNKVTEKGKDVELRCDPISGHTALYWYRQSLGQGLEFLIYFQGNSAPDKSGLPSDRFSAERTGGSVSTLTIQRTQQEDSAVYLCASSPGLGNTIYFGEGSWLTVV.

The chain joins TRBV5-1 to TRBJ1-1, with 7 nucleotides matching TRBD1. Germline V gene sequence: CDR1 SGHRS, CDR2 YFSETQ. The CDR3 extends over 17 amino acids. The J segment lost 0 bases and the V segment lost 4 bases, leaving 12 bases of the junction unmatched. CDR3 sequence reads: CASSRQGSFPMNTEAFF. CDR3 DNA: TGCGCCAGCAGCCGACAGGGTTCATTCCCCATGAACACTGAAGCTTTCTTT. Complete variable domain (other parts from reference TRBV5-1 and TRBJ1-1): KAGVTQTPRYLIKTRGQQVTLSCSPISGHRSVSWYQQTPGQGLQFLFEYFSETQRNKGNFPGRFSGRQFSNSRSEMNVSTLELGDSALYLCASSRQGSFPMNTEAFFGQGTRLTVV.

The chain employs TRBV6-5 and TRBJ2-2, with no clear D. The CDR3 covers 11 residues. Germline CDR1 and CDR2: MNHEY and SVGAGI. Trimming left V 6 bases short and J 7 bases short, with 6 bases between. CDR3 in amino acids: CASRRGGELFF. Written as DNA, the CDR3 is TGTGCCAGCAGGCGCGGCGGGGAGCTGTTTTTT.

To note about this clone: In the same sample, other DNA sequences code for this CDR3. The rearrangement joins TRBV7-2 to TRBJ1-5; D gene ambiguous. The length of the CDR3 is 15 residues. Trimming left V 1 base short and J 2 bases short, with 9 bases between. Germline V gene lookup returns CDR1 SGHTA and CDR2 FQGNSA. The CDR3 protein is CASSLVLGGNQPQHF. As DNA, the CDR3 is TGTGCCAGCAGCTTAGTTCTGGGAGGCAATCAGCCCCAGCATTTT.

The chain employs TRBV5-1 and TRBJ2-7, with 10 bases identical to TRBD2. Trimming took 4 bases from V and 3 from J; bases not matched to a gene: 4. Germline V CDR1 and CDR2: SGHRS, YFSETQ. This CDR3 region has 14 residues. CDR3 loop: CASSPGTSVYEQYF. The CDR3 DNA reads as TGCGCCAGCAGCCCTGGGACTAGCGTCTACGAGCAGTACTTC. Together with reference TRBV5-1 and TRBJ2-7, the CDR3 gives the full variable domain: KAGVTQTPRYLIKTRGQQVTLSCSPISGHRSVSWYQQTPGQGLQFLFEYFSETQRNKGNFPGRFSGRQFSNSRSEMNVSTLELGDSALYLCASSPGTSVYEQYFGPGTRLTVT.

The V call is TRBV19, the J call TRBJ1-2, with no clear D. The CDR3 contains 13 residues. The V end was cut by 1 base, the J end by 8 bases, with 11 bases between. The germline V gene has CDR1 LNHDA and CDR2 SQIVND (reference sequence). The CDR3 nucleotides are TGTGCCAGTAGTATAGCTACGTTCGACGGCTACACCTTC. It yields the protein CASSIATFDGYTF.

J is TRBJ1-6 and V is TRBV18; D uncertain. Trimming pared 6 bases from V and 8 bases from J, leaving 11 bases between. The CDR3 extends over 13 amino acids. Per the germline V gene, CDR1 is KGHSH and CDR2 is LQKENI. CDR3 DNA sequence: TGTGCCAGCTCGGGCAGTCGGGATTCACCCCTCCACTTT. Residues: CASSGSRDSPLHF. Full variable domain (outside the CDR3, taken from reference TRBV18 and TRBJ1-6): NAGVMQNPRHLVRRRGQEARLRCSPMKGHSHVYWYRQLPEEGLKFMVYLQKENIIDESGMPKERFSAEFPKEGPSILRIQQVVRGDSAAYFCASSGSRDSPLHFGNGTRLTVT.

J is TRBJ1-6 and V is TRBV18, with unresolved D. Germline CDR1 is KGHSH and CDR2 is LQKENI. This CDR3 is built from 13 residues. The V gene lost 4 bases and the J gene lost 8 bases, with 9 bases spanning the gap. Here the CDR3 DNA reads TGTGCCAGCTCACTCGCAAGGGATTCACCCCTCCACTTT. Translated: CASSLARDSPLHF.

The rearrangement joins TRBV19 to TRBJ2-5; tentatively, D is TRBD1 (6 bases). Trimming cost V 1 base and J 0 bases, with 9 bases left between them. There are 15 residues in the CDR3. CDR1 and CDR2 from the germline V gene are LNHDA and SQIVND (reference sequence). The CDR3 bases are TGTGCCAGTAGTATAGGGGGGACACACCAAGAGACCCAGTACTTC. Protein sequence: CASSIGGTHQETQYF.

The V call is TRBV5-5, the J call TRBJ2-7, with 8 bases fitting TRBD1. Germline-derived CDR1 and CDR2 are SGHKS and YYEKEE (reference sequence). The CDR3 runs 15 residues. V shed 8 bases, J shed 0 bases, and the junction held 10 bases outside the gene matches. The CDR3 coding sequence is TGTGCCAGTTTATCCGGGACAGGACCCTCCTACGAGCAGTACTTC. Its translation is CASLSGTGPSYEQYF.

CDR3 loop: CATSRQGGAQGSPLHF. In DNA, the CDR3 is TGTGCCACCAGCAGACAAGGGGGGGCGCAGGGTTCACCCCTCCACTTT. The gene calls are TRBV15 and TRBJ1-6; D possibly corresponds to TRBD1 (6 bases). Looked up from germline, CDR1 is LNHNV and CDR2 is YYDKDF (reference sequence). Trimming stripped 2 bases from V and 9 bases from J, with 17 bases between. The CDR3 is made up of 16 amino acids.

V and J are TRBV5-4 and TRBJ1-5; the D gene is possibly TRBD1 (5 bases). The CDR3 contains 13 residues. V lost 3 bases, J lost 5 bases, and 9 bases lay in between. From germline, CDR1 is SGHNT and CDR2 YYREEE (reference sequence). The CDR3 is CASSSGGDQPQHF. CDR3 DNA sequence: TGTGCCAGCAGCTCGGGGGGGGATCAGCCCCAGCATTTT.

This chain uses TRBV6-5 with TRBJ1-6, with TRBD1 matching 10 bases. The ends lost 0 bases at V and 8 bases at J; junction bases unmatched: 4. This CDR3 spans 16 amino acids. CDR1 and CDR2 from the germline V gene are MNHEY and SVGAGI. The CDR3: CASSYSGTGVDSPLHF. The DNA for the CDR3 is TGTGCCAGCAGTTACTCGGGGACAGGGGTGGATTCACCCCTCCACTTT.

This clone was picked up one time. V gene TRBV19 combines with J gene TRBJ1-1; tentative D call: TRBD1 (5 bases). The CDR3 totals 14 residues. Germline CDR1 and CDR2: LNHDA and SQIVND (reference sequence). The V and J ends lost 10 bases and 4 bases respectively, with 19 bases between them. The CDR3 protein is CATDSQGRGTEAFF. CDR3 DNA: TGTGCCACGGACTCACAAGGGAGGGGCACTGAAGCTTTCTTT.

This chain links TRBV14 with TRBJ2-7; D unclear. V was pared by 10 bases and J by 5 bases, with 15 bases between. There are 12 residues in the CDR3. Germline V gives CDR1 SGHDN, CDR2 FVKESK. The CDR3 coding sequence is TGTGCCACCATCCCCCCTCAACACGAGCAGTACTTC. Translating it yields CATIPPQHEQYF.

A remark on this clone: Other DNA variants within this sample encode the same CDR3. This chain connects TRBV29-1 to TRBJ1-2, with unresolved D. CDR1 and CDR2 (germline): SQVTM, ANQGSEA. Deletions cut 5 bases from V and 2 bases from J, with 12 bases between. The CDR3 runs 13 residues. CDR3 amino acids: CSVSTGGNYGYTF. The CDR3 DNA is TGCAGCGTTTCGACCGGAGGGAACTATGGCTACACCTTC.

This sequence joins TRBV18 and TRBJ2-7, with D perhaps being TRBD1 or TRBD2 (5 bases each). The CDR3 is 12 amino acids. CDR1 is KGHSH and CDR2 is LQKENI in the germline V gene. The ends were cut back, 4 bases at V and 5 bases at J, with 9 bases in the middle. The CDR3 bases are TGTGCCAGCTCACGGGACGAGCACGAGCAGTACTTC. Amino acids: CASSRDEHEQYF. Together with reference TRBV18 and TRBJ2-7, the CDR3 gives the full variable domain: NAGVMQNPRHLVRRRGQEARLRCSPMKGHSHVYWYRQLPEEGLKFMVYLQKENIIDESGMPKERFSAEFPKEGPSILRIQQVVRGDSAAYFCASSRDEHEQYFGPGTRLTVT.

This CDR3 is CASSFLGAEAFF. CDR3 nucleotide sequence: TGTGCCAGCAGCTTCCTTGGCGCTGAAGCTTTCTTT. The chain has TRBV5-6 and TRBJ1-1; D gene ambiguous. The CDR3 has 12 amino acids. Germline V CDR1 and CDR2: SGHDT, YYEEEE. V was clipped by 2 bases and J by 6 bases, with 8 bases between them.

CDR3 DNA sequence: TGTGCCAGCAGCCTGCAGGGCCCGAACACTGAAGCTTTCTTT. This gives the protein CASSLQGPNTEAFF. This chain connects TRBV7-9 to TRBJ1-1; D possibly corresponds to TRBD1 (5 bases). V was shortened by 5 bases and J by 1 base, with 11 bases between the two germline ends. Per germline, CDR1 SEHNR and CDR2 FQNEAQ (reference sequence). CDR3 length equals 14 residues.

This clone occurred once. CDR3 residues: CASSSLTEVNTEAFF. Here the CDR3 DNA reads TGTGCCAGCAGCTCCCTCACCGAGGTGAACACTGAAGCTTTCTTT. This chain joins TRBV6-5 and TRBJ1-1; D remains unclear. The germline gives CDR1 MNHEY, CDR2 SVGAGI. The CDR3 length is 15 residues. The germline V and J ends were trimmed by 6 bases and 0 bases, with 14 bases remaining between them.

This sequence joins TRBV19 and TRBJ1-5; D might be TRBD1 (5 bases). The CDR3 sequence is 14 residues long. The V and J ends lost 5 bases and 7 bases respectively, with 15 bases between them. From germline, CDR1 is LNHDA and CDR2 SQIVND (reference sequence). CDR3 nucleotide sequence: TGTGCCAGTAGTCCAGCGGGGCTTGGGCAGCCCCAGCATTTT. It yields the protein CASSPAGLGQPQHF.